One sample yielded the 5 T cell receptor beta chains listed below, sequenced in a study of shared clonotypes between healthy human individuals. TCRdb keeps only in-frame clones here, not all; method: immunoSEQ multiplex PCR. The sample contains some 1,600,000 clones, 95% to 99% of which appear only once. The sequencing sample was made of naive CD4+ T cells sorted from blood. Sample subset: CD45RA+ positively selected. The receptor set was obtained from a man younger than 40 in good health.

V is TRBV6-5 and J is TRBJ1-2, with 9 bases fitting TRBD1. V lost 6 bases to trimming and J lost 7 bases; unmatched junction nucleotides: 6. The CDR3 sequence is 13 residues long. Germline CDR1 MNHEY, CDR2 SVGAGI. The CDR3 reads CASSPTGGVGYTF. For the CDR3, the DNA is TGTGCCAGCAGCCCTACAGGGGGCGTTGGCTACACCTTC.

This clone is a singleton in its sample. This CDR3 is also generated by other DNA sequences in the sample. This chain joins TRBV18 and TRBJ1-5; possibly TRBD1 for D (5 bases). The V and J ends lost 3 bases and 2 bases respectively, with 8 bases between them. Germline V gene lookup returns CDR1 KGHSH and CDR2 LQKENI. The CDR3 is made up of 14 amino acids. DNA for the CDR3: TGTGCCAGCTCACCGGGGACCGGCAATCAGCCCCAGCATTTT. Translated, it gives CASSPGTGNQPQHF.

This clone was detected a few times. This sequence joins TRBV9 and TRBJ2-3, with no clear D. With 2 bases removed from V and 3 bases from J, the gap between germline ends came to 7 bases. Germline-derived CDR1 and CDR2 are SGDLS and YYNGEE. This CDR3 spans 13 amino acids. DNA of the CDR3: TGTGCCAGCAGCGTCCAAACTACAGATACGCAGTATTTT. Protein sequence: CASSVQTTDTQYF.

A word on this clone: One junction end does not reproduce the germline sequence, and a read error may be involved. This sequence joins TRBV7-7 and TRBJ2-1; possible D gene TRBD1, 5 bases. The CDR3 length is 13 residues. Germline CDR1 is SSHAT and CDR2 is FNYEAQ (reference sequence). CDR3 nucleotides: TGTGCTAGCAGCTTAGCCCTTGCAGGGGAGCAGTTCTTC. Translation: CASSLALAGEQFF.

The chain is built from TRBV5-1 and TRBJ2-5; 8 bases are a match to TRBD2. Germline CDR1 SGHRS, CDR2 YFSETQ. The CDR3 has 14 amino acids. V lost 4 bases to trimming and J lost 4 bases; unmatched junction nucleotides: 6. In nucleotides, the CDR3 is TGCGCCAGCAGCGATCCCGGGGGGGCAGAGACCCAGTACTTC. This codes for CASSDPGGAETQYF.